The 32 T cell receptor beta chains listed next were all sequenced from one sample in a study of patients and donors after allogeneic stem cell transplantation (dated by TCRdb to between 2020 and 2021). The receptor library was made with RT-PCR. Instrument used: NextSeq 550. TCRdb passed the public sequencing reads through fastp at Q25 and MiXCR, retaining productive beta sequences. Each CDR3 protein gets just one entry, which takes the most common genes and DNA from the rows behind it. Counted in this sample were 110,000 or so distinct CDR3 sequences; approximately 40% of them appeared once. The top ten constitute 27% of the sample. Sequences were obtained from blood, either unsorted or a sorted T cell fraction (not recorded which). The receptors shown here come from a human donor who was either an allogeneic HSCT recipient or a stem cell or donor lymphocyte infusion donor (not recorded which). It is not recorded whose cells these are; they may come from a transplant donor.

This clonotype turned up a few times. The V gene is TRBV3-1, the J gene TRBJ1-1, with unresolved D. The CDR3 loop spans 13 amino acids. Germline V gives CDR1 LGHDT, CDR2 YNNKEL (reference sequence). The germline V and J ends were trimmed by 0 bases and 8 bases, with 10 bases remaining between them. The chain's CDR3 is CASSQDRQFEAFF. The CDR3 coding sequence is TGTGCCAGCAGCCAAGATCGGCAGTTCGAAGCTTTCTTT.

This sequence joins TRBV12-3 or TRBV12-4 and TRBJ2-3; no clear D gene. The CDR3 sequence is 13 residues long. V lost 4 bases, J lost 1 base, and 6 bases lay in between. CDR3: CASSSWGTDTQYF. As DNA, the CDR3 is TGTGCCAGCAGTTCCTGGGGCACAGATACGCAGTATTTT.

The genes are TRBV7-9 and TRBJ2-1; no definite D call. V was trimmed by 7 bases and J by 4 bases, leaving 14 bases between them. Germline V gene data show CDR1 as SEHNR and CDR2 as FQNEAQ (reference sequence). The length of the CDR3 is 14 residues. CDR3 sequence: CASTLSGVYNEQFF. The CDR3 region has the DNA TGTGCCAGCACCTTGTCTGGGGTATACAATGAGCAGTTCTTC.

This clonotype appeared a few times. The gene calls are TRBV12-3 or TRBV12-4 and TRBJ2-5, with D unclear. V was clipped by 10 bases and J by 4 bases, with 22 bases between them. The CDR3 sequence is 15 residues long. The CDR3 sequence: CATPLGGRFGETQYF. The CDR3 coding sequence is TGTGCCACGCCGCTGGGTGGTCGGTTTGGAGAGACCCAGTACTTC.

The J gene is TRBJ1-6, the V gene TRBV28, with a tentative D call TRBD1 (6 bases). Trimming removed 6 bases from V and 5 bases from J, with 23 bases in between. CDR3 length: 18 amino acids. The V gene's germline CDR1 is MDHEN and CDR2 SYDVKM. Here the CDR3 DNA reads TGTGCCAGCAGCCGCCCCCGAAGGGGGAAGTTGAATAATTCACCCCTCCACTTT. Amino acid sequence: CASSRPRRGKLNNSPLHF.

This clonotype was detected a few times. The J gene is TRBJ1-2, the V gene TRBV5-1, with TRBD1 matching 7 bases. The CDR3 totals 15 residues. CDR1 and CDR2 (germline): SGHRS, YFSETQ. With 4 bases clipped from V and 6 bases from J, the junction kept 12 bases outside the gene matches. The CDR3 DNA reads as TGCGCCAGCAGCCCGCCGGGACAGACGCTACATGGCTACACCTTC. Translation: CASSPPGQTLHGYTF.

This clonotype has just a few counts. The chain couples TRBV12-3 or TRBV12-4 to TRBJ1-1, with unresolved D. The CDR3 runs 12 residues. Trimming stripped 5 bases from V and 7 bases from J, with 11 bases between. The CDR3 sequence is CASSQRGHEAFF. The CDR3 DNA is TGTGCCAGCAGTCAACGGGGTCATGAAGCTTTCTTT.

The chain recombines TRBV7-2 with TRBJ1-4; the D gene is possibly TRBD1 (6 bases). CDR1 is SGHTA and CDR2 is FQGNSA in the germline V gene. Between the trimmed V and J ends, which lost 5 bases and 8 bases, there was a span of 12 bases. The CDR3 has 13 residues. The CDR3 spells CASSRGAEEKLFF. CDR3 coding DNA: TGTGCCAGCAGCAGGGGGGCAGAAGAAAAACTGTTTTTT.

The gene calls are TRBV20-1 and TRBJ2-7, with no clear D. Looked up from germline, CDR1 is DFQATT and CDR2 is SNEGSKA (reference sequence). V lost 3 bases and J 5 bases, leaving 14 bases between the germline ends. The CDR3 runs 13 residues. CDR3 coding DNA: TGCAGTGCTAGGCCCAGACTGGGTAACGAGCAGTACTTC. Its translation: CSARPRLGNEQYF.

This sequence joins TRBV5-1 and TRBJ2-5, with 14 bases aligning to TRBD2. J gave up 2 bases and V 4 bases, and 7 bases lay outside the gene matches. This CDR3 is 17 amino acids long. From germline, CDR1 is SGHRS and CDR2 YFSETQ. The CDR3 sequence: CASSRGLAGEIQETQYF. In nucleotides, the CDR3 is TGCGCCAGCAGCCGGGGACTAGCGGGAGAGATACAAGAGACCCAGTACTTC.

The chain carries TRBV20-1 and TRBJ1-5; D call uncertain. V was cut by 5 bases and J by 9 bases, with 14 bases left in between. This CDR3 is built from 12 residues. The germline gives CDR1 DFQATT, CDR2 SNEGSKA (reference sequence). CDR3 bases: TGCAGTGCTCTACCCACTGGAGGGCCCCAGCATTTT. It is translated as CSALPTGGPQHF.

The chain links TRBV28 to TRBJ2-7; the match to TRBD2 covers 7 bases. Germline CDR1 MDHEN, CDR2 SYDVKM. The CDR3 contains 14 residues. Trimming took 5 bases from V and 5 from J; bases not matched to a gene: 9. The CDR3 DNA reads TGTGCCAGCAGTCAACGGACTAGAGTCGACGAGCAGTACTTC. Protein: CASSQRTRVDEQYF.

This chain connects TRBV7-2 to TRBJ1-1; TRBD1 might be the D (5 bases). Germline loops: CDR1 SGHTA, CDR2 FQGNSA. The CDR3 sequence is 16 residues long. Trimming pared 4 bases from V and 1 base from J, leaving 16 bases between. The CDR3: CASSSSGGTWNTEAFF. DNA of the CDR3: TGTGCCAGCAGCTCCTCCGGGGGAACGTGGAACACTGAAGCTTTCTTT.

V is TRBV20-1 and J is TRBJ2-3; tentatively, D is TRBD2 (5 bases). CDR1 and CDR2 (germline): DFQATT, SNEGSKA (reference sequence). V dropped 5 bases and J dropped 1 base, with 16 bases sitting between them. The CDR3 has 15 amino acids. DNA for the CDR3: TGCAGTGCTGAGGGCCTTACGCAGGGCACAGATACGCAGTATTTT. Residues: CSAEGLTQGTDTQYF.

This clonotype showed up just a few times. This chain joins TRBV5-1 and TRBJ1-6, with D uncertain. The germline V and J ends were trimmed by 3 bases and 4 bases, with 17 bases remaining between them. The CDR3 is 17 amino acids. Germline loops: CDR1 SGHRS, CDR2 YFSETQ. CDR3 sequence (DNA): TGCGCCAGCAGCTCCGCTCCCCCAGCACAGTATAATTCACCCCTCCACTTT. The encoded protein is CASSSAPPAQYNSPLHF.

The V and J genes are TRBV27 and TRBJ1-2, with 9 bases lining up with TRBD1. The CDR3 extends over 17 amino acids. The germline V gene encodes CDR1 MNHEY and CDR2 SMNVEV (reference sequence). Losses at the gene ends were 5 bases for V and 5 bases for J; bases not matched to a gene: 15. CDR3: CASSHYPGQGLSYGYTF. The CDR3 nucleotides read TGTGCCAGCAGTCACTATCCGGGACAGGGACTGAGTTATGGCTACACCTTC.

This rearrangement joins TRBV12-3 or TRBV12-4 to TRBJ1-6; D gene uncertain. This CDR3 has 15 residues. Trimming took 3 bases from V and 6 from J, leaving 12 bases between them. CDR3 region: CASSLDRGGNSPLHF. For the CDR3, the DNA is TGTGCCAGCAGTTTGGACCGGGGTGGTAATTCACCCCTCCACTTT.

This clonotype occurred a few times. This CDR3 reads CASSQSNQPQHF. DNA of the CDR3: TGTGCCAGCAGCCAGAGCAATCAGCCCCAGCATTTT. The chain carries TRBV12-3 or TRBV12-4 and TRBJ1-5, with no clear D. This CDR3 is built from 12 residues. The ends were cut back, 6 bases at V and 1 base at J, with 4 bases in the middle.

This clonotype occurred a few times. The CDR3 loop is CSVVRPQGTTDTQYF. The CDR3 DNA sequence: TGCAGCGTCGTCCGACCACAGGGTACCACAGATACGCAGTATTTT. The V call is TRBV29-1, the J call TRBJ2-3, with TRBD1 as a possible D gene (6 bases). Trimming removed 6 bases from V and 2 bases from J, with 18 bases in between. In germline, CDR1 is SQVTM, CDR2 ANQGSEA. CDR3 size: 15 residues.

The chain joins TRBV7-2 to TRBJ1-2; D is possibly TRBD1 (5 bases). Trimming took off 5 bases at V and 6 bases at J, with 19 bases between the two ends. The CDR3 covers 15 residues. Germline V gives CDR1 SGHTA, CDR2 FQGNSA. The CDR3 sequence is CASSLTSGGLDGYTF. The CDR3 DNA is TGTGCCAGCAGCCTAACGAGTGGGGGTCTCGATGGCTACACCTTC.

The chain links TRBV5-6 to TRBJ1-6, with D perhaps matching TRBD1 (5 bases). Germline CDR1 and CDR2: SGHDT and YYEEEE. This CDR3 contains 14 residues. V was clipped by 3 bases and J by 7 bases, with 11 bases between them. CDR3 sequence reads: CASSSRGGNSPLHF. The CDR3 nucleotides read TGTGCCAGCAGCTCGCGCGGGGGGAATTCACCCCTCCACTTT.

The CDR3 loop is CASSYGGGNSPLHF. CDR3 nucleotides: TGTGCCAGCAGCTACGGAGGTGGAAATTCACCCCTCCACTTT. The V and J genes are TRBV6-6 and TRBJ1-6; D is uncertain. CDR1 is MNHNY and CDR2 is SVGAGI in the germline V gene (reference sequence). The ends were cut back, 6 bases at V and 7 bases at J, with 13 bases in the middle. The CDR3 is 14 amino acids.

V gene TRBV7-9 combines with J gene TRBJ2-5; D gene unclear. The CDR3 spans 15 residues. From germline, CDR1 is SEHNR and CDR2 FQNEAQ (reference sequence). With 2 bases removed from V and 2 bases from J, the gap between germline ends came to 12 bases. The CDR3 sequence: CASSLILSDQETQYF. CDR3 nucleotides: TGTGCCAGCAGCTTAATATTGAGCGATCAAGAGACCCAGTACTTC.

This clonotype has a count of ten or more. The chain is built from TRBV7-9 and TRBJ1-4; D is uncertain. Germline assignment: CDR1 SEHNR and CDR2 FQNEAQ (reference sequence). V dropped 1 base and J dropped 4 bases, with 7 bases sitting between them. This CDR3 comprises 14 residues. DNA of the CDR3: TGTGCCAGCAGCTTAGAGGTGGATAATGAAAAACTGTTTTTT. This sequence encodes CASSLEVDNEKLFF. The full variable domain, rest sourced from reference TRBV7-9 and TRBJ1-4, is DTGVSQNPRHKITKRGQNVTFRCDPISEHNRLYWYRQTLGQGPEFLTYFQNEAQLEKSRLLSDRFSAERPKGSFSTLEIQRTEQGDSAMYLCASSLEVDNEKLFFGSGTQLSVL.

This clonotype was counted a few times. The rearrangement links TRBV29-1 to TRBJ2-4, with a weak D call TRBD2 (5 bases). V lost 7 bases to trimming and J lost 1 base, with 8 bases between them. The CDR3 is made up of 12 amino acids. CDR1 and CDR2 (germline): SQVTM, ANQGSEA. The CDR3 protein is CSGGWAKNIQYF. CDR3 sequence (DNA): TGCAGCGGAGGGTGGGCCAAAAACATTCAGTACTTC.

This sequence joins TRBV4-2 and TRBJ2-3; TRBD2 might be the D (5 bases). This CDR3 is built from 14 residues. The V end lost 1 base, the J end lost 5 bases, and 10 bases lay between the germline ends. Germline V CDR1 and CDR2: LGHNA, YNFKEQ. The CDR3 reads CASSQGGIGDTQYF. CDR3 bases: TGTGCCAGCAGCCAAGGAGGGATTGGAGATACGCAGTATTTT.

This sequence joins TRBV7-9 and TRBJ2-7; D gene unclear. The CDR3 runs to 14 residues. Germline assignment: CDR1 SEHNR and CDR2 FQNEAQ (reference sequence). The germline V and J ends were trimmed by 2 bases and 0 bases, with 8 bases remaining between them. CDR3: CASSLQTSSYEQYF. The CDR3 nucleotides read TGTGCCAGCAGCTTACAGACAAGCTCCTACGAGCAGTACTTC.

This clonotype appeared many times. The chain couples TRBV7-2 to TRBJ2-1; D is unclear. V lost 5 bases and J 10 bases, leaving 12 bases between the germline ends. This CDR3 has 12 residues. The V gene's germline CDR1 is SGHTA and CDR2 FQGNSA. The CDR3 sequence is CASSHGRTEQFF. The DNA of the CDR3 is TGTGCCAGCAGCCACGGACGTACGGAGCAGTTCTTC.

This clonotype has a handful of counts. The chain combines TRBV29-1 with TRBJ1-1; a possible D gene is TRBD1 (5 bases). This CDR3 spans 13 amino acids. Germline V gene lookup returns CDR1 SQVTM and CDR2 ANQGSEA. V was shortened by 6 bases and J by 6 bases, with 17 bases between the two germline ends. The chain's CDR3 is CSVGDGQLPEAFF. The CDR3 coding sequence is TGCAGCGTGGGGGACGGTCAACTACCTGAAGCTTTCTTT.

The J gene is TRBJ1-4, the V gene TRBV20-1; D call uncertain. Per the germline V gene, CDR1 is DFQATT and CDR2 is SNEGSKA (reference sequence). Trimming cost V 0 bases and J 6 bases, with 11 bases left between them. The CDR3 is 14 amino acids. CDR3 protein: CSARDWMTDEKLFF. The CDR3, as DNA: TGCAGTGCTAGAGATTGGATGACGGATGAAAAACTGTTTTTT.

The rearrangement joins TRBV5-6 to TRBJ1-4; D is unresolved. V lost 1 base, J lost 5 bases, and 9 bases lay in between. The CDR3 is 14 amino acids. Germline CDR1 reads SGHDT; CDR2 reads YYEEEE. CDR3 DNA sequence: TGTGCCAGCAGCTTGCGGGTTGAAAATGAAAAACTGTTTTTT. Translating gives CASSLRVENEKLFF.

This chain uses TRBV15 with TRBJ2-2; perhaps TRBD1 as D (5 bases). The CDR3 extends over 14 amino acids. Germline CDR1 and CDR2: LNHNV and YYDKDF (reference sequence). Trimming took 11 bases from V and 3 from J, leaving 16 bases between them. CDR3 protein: CASQKDRYTGELFF. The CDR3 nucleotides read TGTGCCTCCCAAAAAGACAGATACACCGGGGAGCTGTTTTTT.